These 21 T cell receptor beta chains originate from one sample sequenced in a study of blood T cell repertoires in COVID-19 (dated by TCRdb to the early 2020s). The library was prepared using the immunoSEQ multiplex PCR assay. The table was pulled from immuneACCESS by TCRdb, which kept in-frame rearrangements only. Such tables lose some clones; where checked, under half of the loss comes from unresolved V genes, and the rest has no known cause. In this sample the table shows around 310,000 clones, around 87% of which occur a single time. The top ten constitute around 0.93% of the sample. Sequencing used peripheral blood. The receptor set was obtained from a woman between 40 and 55 years old with COVID-19, enrolled during active disease.

In nucleotides, the CDR3 is TGTGCCAGCAGCTCGCGGGGGAGCCCCTACAATGAGCAGTTCTTC. Translated: CASSSRGSPYNEQFF. The chain has TRBV5-4 and TRBJ2-1; 7 bases align to TRBD2. The V gene end was trimmed by 3 bases and the J gene end by 2 bases; junction bases not matched to a gene: 5. This CDR3 is 15 amino acids long. Per germline, CDR1 SGHNT and CDR2 YYREEE (reference sequence).

The chain couples TRBV18 to TRBJ2-3, with 8 nucleotides matching TRBD1. Germline-derived CDR1 and CDR2 are KGHSH and LQKENI. Germline trimming cut 4 bases from V and 2 bases from J; bases unmatched to any gene: 8. There are 16 residues in the CDR3. CDR3 region: CASSRSTGAITDTQYF. As DNA, the CDR3 is TGTGCCAGCTCACGATCGACAGGGGCCATCACAGATACGCAGTATTTT.

V usage is TRBV5-6 and J usage is TRBJ1-5; the D gene is possibly TRBD1 (5 bases). V was pared by 4 bases and J by 5 bases, with 10 bases between. CDR1 and CDR2 (germline): SGHDT, YYEEEE. This CDR3 region has 13 residues. CDR3 in DNA: TGTGCCAGCAGCGGGGCCCCCGATCAGCCCCAGCATTTT. This encodes CASSGAPDQPQHF.

This rearrangement joins TRBV19 to TRBJ2-7; 11 nucleotides match TRBD2. Germline CDR1 and CDR2: LNHDA and SQIVND (reference sequence). This CDR3 has 16 residues. V gave up 5 bases and J gave up 2 bases; unmatched junction bases: 8. CDR3 region: CASSVYSGRATYEQYF. The CDR3 DNA sequence: TGTGCCAGTAGTGTCTATAGCGGGAGGGCCACCTACGAGCAGTACTTC.

For this clone: This specimen includes other DNA sequences encoding the same CDR3. This rearrangement joins TRBV15 to TRBJ2-7; weak D call: TRBD2 (7 bases). Germline V gene lookup returns CDR1 LNHNV and CDR2 YYDKDF (reference sequence). CDR3 size: 14 residues. V lost 1 base, J lost 2 bases, and 9 bases lay in between. The CDR3 nucleotides read TGTGCCACCAGCAGAGCGGGGGGCCCCTACGAGCAGTACTTC. This translates into CATSRAGGPYEQYF.

In its sample, this clone was seen once. The J gene is TRBJ2-7, the V gene TRBV3-1 (or the pseudogene TRBV3-2); 9 bases line up with TRBD2. The length of the CDR3 is 14 residues. The V gene's germline CDR1 is LGHDT and CDR2 YNNKEL (reference sequence). V shed 4 bases and J 2 bases; nucleotides not matched to a gene: 3. In DNA, the CDR3 is TGTGCCAGCAGCCTTGGCGGGAGGGCCTACGAGCAGTACTTC. Its protein product is CASSLGGRAYEQYF.

The chain joins TRBV7-9 to TRBJ1-2; 7 nucleotides align to TRBD1. The germline V gene has CDR1 SEHNR and CDR2 FQNEAQ (reference sequence). The CDR3 loop spans 15 amino acids. Trimming cost V 5 bases and J 4 bases; bases outside gene matches: 10. The CDR3 here is CASSPRDSISYGYTF. The CDR3 region has the DNA TGTGCCAGCAGCCCCCGGGACAGCATATCCTATGGCTACACCTTC.

The chain has TRBV27 and TRBJ1-2; TRBD1 matches 7 bases. The germline V gene encodes CDR1 MNHEY and CDR2 SMNVEV (reference sequence). CDR3 length: 15 residues. Trimming at V came to 3 bases and at J to 7 bases, leaving 11 bases not matched to a gene. As DNA, the CDR3 is TGTGCCAGCAGTTTTGCCCCCACAGGGGTAGGTGGCTACACCTTC. This translates into CASSFAPTGVGGYTF.

This chain links TRBV6-5 with TRBJ2-7, with unresolved D. Trimming stripped 0 bases from V and 4 bases from J, with 10 bases between. Germline V gene sequence: CDR1 MNHEY, CDR2 SVGAGI. The CDR3 is 14 residues long. In nucleotides, the CDR3 is TGTGCCAGCAGTTACTCGTCCGCGTCGTACGAGCAGTACTTC. Translation: CASSYSSASYEQYF.

The chain uses TRBV28 and TRBJ1-5; D not resolved. V lost 7 bases and J lost 1, with 5 bases in between. CDR3 length equals 12 residues. The germline gives CDR1 MDHEN, CDR2 SYDVKM. Written as DNA, the CDR3 is TGTGCCAGCACCGTCAGCAATCAGCCCCAGCATTTT. It codes for CASTVSNQPQHF.

This chain joins TRBV4-3 and TRBJ1-1; 7 bases agree with TRBD1. The CDR3 loop spans 15 amino acids. Trimming at V came to 1 base and at J to 5 bases, leaving 7 bases not matched to a gene. Looked up from germline, CDR1 is LGHNA and CDR2 is YSLEER. As DNA, the CDR3 is TGCGCCAGCAGCCAAGTAGGGGGCGCAAGGACTGAAGCTTTCTTT. Amino acids: CASSQVGGARTEAFF.

J is TRBJ1-3 and V is TRBV7-2; D is possibly TRBD1 (6 bases). CDR3 length: 17 amino acids. V was pared by 4 bases and J by 2 bases, with 18 bases between. Germline V gene data show CDR1 as SGHTA and CDR2 as FQGNSA. Here the CDR3 reads CASSSPGTGSAGNTIYF. For the CDR3, the DNA is TGTGCCAGCAGCTCCCCCGGTACAGGGTCAGCTGGAAACACCATATATTTT.

The chain uses TRBV4-3 and TRBJ1-4; 7 positions match TRBD1. The V segment lost 1 base and the J segment 13 bases; nucleotides outside the gene matches: 9. The CDR3 spans 14 residues. Looked up from germline, CDR1 is LGHNA and CDR2 is YSLEER. The DNA of the CDR3 is TGCGCCAGCAGCCAAGGAAGCGAGGGGGCGCGACTGTTTTTT. Protein product: CASSQGSEGARLFF.

This rearrangement joins TRBV3-1 (or the pseudogene TRBV3-2) to TRBJ2-7; the D is unclear. Germline CDR1 LGHDT, CDR2 YNNKEL (reference sequence). V was clipped by 4 bases and J by 5 bases, with 21 bases between them. The CDR3 is 16 residues long. The chain's CDR3 is CASSPILIRGVHEQYF. The CDR3 DNA is TGTGCCAGCAGCCCCATTCTAATCCGTGGAGTCCACGAGCAGTACTTC.

The V and J genes are TRBV27 and TRBJ2-5; the match to TRBD2 covers 10 bases. The V gene end was trimmed by 5 bases and the J gene end by 4 bases; junction bases not matched to a gene: 7. The CDR3 has 15 residues. Germline V gene data show CDR1 as MNHEY and CDR2 as SMNVEV (reference sequence). The CDR3 DNA reads as TGTGCCAGCAGTAGGGGAGCGGGGGGGCGAGAGACCCAGTACTTC. It codes for CASSRGAGGRETQYF.

The chain is built from TRBV7-2 and TRBJ1-6; a possible D gene is TRBD1 (5 bases). Germline values: CDR1 SGHTA, CDR2 FQGNSA. The CDR3 totals 14 residues. Trimming removed 3 bases from V and 9 bases from J, with 12 bases in between. CDR3 amino acids: CASSLRGSGSPLHF. CDR3 DNA sequence: TGTGCCAGCAGCTTGCGGGGGTCAGGTTCACCCCTCCACTTT.

This clone was counted only a few times. The chain uses TRBV21-1 and TRBJ1-1; the table's D call, TRBD1, was not checked against the DNA. TRBV21-1 is flagged as a pseudogene. The CDR3 runs 12 residues. The chain's CDR3 is CASSKGQAEAFF. The CDR3 DNA is TGTGCCAGCAGCAAAGGACAGGCTGAAGCTTTCTTT.

CDR3 nucleotide sequence: TGTGCCAGCCGTCGAAAGTCCGAGACTAGCAGAACAGATACGCAGTATTTT. Protein product: CASRRKSETSRTDTQYF. V usage is TRBV28 and J usage is TRBJ2-3; 7 bases map to TRBD2. V lost 8 bases to trimming and J lost 3 bases; unmatched junction nucleotides: 17. CDR3 size: 17 residues. Germline V gene data show CDR1 as MDHEN and CDR2 as SYDVKM.

This chain's CDR3 is CASSGNRASNQPQHF. For the CDR3, the DNA is TGTGCCAGCAGCGGGAACAGGGCCAGCAATCAGCCCCAGCATTTT. This rearrangement joins TRBV7-2 to TRBJ1-5, with D possibly matching TRBD1 (6 bases). V was pared by 5 bases and J by 1 base, with 12 bases between. Germline assignment: CDR1 SGHTA and CDR2 FQGNSA. The CDR3 sequence is 15 residues long.

The chain uses TRBV4-2 and TRBJ2-2; D might be TRBD2 (6 bases). Germline CDR1 is LGHNA and CDR2 is YNFKEQ. V was cut by 4 bases and J by 4 bases, with 16 bases left in between. This CDR3 comprises 16 residues. The CDR3 protein is CASSRGAGVGTGELFF. The CDR3 coding sequence is TGTGCCAGCAGCCGCGGGGCTGGGGTGGGCACCGGGGAGCTGTTTTTT.

This clone was detected only once. This chain uses TRBV9 with TRBJ2-1; TRBD2 might be the D (5 bases). This CDR3 has 12 amino acids. The germline gives CDR1 SGDLS, CDR2 YYNGEE. The V end lost 3 bases, the J end lost 9 bases, and 10 bases lay between the germline ends. CDR3 DNA: TGTGCCAGCAGCGCCCCTAGCAGTGAGCAGTTCTTC. Protein sequence: CASSAPSSEQFF.